This entry features one T cell receptor beta chain sequence. The antigen this receptor binds is unknown. Within one base of it there is no much larger clone, and no base qualities were kept. CDR1 is given as LGHDT and CDR2 as YNNKEL, both from the germline V gene (reference sequence). Trimming at the junction amounts to 6 bases on V and 7 bases on J, and the germline ends lie 16 bases apart. Reading from cysteine to phenylalanine, the CDR3 counts 13 amino acids. Only the CDR3 portion is preserved as DNA: 39 bases, with reading frame beginning at the first base. Whole blood was collected in K2EDTA tubes by collaborating institutions according to the institutions' own protocols. For TCRbeta analysis, collaborators shipped samples as frozen whole blood, isolated PBMCs, or DNA extracted from either of those sample types. The data are from a study of blood T cell repertoires in COVID-19 (dated by TCRdb to the early 2020s). As for the study more broadly: The collaborator samples originated in the United States, Italy and Spain and spanned the acute and convalescent phases of COVID-19. A de-identified subject ID, COVID-19 status, age in years and sex were almost always included in the sample metadata. The repertoires were made available in a free public database intended to serve as a resource for research on the immune response to SARS-CoV-2. The prospective study material was composed of cDNA or gDNA derived from T cells, B-cell-depleted T cells, or PBMCs. The dataset comprised deeply sampled blood TCRbeta repertoires from subjects exposed to, actively infected with, or recovered from COVID-19. HLA class I and class II types, where available, came from metadata supplied by the sample provider rather than from assay-based typing. The samples were drawn from two sources: the first 160 participants of the ongoing ImmuneRACE study, and fewer than 1,500 subjects contributed by 6 global collaborators. General conclusions and limits of the study: The amount of clinical and demographic metadata varied by source and participant and was provided uncurated.

TCRbeta CDR3 regions were amplified from genomic DNA by means of the immunoSEQ Assay, a bias-controlled multiplex PCR. The paper's data handling went like this. Nucleated cell counts per sample were estimated from amplification of reference gene primers within the assay. To quantify the absolute abundance of each unique TCRbeta CDR3 rearrangement, sequence reads were collapsed and filtered. For each sample, productive Simpson clonality was calculated by taking the square root of Simpson's diversity index across productive rearrangements. Entries here come from immuneACCESS through TCRdb and include only in-frame sequences with V and J called. Some clones fail to appear in such tables; in the studies checked, an unresolved V gene covers under half of the shortfall, and the cause of the remainder is unknown. The V and J calls and clone size come from that table; D and trimming were worked out from the DNA. The sample contains about 23,000 clones, around 90% of them found a single time. Of the sample, 22% is held by the ten largest clones.

This receptor chain uses TRBV3-1 (or the pseudogene TRBV3-2) and TRBJ2-7, and perhaps TRBD1 as D gene, on 5 matching bases. The clonotype comes from a man between 65 and 80 years old in a cohort sampled during active COVID-19. Specimen: peripheral blood. The encoded CDR3 is CASSPGLSREQYF. At the DNA level, the sequence is TGTGCCAGCAGTCCAGGGTTAAGCCGAGAGCAGTACTTC.